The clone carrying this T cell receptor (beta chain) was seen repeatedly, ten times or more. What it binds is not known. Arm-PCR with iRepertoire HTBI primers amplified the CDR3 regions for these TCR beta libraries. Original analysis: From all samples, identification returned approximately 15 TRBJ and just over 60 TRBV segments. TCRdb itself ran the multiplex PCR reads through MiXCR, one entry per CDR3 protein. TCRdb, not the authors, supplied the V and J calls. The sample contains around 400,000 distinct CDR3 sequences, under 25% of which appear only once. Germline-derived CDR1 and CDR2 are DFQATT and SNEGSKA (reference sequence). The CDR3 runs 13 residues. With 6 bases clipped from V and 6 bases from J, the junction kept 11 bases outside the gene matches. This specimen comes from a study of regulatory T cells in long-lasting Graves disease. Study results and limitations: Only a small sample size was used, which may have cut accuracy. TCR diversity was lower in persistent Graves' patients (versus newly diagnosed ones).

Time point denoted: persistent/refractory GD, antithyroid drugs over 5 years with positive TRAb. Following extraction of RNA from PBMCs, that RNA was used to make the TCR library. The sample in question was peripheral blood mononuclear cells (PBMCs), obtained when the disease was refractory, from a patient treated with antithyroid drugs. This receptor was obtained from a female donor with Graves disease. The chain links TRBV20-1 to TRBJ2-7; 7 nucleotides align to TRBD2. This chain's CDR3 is CSARTSGSFEQYF. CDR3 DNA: TGCAGTGCAAGGACTAGTGGTTCGTTCGAGCAGTACTTC.